A selection of T cell receptor beta chains follows, all from one sample in a study of T cells expressing NK-cell markers. TCRdb reprocessed the 5' RACE reads and keeps a single row for each CDR3 protein, giving no DNA. This sample's clone table lists fewer than 550,000 distinct CDR3 sequences. The sample comprised blood T cells: a sorted CD56 or NKG2C T cell subset, CD4+ or CD8+ T cells, or bulk PBMC T cells (not recorded which). Receptor source: a woman between 45 and 65 years old in good health. Both conserved end residues are part of each CDR3.

j_call cdr3_length v_call cdr3_aa
TRBJ1-5 16 TRBV4-2 CASSQDSGQRYQPQHF
TRBJ2-1 18 TRBV20-1 CSASPGGPGTGAYNEQFF
TRBJ1-1 15 TRBV12-3/TRBV12-4 CASSLGRTFHTEAFF
TRBJ2-3 11 TRBV5-1 CASRGPDTQYF
TRBJ2-7 15 TRBV15 CATSSEERDYSEQYF
TRBJ2-5 16 TRBV7-8 CASSPPIAGGRETQYF
TRBJ2-1 14 TRBV20-1 CSASGDRAFSEQFF
TRBJ2-3 14 TRBV30 CAWRWGGSTDTQYF
TRBJ2-2 16 TRBV5-8 CASSLDDRGNAGELFF
TRBJ1-5 18 TRBV12-5 CASGSKYWGHSSNQPQHF
TRBJ2-2 16 TRBV12-3/TRBV12-4 CASSHDRVRHTGELFF
TRBJ2-1 15 TRBV4-1 CASSQGRDGNYEQFF
TRBJ1-3 14 TRBV20-1 CSARIPSEGNTIYF
TRBJ2-3 15 TRBV5-6 CASSLTRFGTDTQYF
TRBJ2-7 16 TRBV4-2 CASSQEKLGLAREQYF
TRBJ1-4 14 TRBV12-3/TRBV12-4 CASKTGRTNEKLFF
TRBJ1-1 13 TRBV12-3/TRBV12-4 CASSSGGNTEAFF
TRBJ2-1 14 TRBV29-1 CSVELVGDYNEQFF
TRBJ2-7 14 TRBV11-2 CASSFDRVGNEQYF
TRBJ2-2 15 TRBV4-2 CASSSDRLNTGELFF
TRBJ2-5 16 TRBV20-1 CSAGPWAGTSEETQYF
TRBJ2-3 15 TRBV6-5 CASSYATGQTDTQYF
TRBJ2-3 13 TRBV28 CASGTGRVDTQYF
TRBJ2-1 15 TRBV6-2/TRBV6-3 CASSAPWDSYNEQFF
TRBJ2-1 14 TRBV27 CASSLARIGDEQFF
TRBJ2-1 15 TRBV6-5 CASRPTAGAHNEQFF
TRBJ1-5 15 TRBV5-5 CASTVELDRTQPQHF
TRBJ1-2 15 TRBV4-1 CASSPEGPTPFGYTF
TRBJ1-1 14 TRBV7-8 CASSGSRARVGAFF
TRBJ2-7 14 TRBV9 CASSARRESYEQYF
TRBJ2-5 14 TRBV12-1 CASSFGSTQETQYF
TRBJ2-5 16 TRBV9 CASSVGVAGLQETQYF
TRBJ1-6 16 TRBV5-5 CASSLQSGEVGSPLHF
TRBJ2-7 15 TRBV20-1 CSVSSSGQGSYEQYF
TRBJ2-1 12 TRBV20-1 CSADLQNNEQFF
TRBJ2-1 17 TRBV3-1 CASSQDQPGASYNEQFF